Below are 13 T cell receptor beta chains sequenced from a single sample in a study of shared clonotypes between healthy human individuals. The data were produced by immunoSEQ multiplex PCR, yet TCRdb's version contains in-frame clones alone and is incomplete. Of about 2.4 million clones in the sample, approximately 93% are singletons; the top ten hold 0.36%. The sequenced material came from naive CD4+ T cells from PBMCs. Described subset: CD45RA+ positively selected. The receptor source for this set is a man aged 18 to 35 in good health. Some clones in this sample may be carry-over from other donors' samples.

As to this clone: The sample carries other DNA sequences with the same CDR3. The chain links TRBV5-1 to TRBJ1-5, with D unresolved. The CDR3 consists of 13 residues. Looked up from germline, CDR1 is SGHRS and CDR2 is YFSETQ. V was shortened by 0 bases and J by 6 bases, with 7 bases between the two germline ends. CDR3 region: CASSLGGFQPQHF. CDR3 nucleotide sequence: TGCGCCAGCAGCTTGGGAGGATTTCAGCCCCAGCATTTT. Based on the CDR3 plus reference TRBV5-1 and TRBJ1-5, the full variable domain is KAGVTQTPRYLIKTRGQQVTLSCSPISGHRSVSWYQQTPGQGLQFLFEYFSETQRNKGNFPGRFSGRQFSNSRSEMNVSTLELGDSALYLCASSLGGFQPQHFGDGTRLSIL.

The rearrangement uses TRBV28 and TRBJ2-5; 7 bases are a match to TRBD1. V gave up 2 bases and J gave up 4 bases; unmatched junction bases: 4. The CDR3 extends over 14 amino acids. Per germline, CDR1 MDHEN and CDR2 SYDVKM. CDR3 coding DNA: TGTGCCAGCAGTTTAAGGCAGGGGGTAGAGACCCAGTACTTC. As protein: CASSLRQGVETQYF.

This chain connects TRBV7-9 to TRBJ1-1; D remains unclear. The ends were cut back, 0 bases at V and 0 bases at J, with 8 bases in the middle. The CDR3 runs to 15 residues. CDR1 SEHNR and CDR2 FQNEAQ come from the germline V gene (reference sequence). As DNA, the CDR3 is TGTGCCAGCAGCTTAGCGCGACTGCTGAACACTGAAGCTTTCTTT. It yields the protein CASSLARLLNTEAFF.

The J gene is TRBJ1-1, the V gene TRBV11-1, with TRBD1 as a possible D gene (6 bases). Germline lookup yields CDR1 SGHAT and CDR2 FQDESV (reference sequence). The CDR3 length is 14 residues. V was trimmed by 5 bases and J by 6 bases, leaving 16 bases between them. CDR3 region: CASSRRGVNAEAFF. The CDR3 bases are TGTGCCAGCAGCCGCAGGGGTGTGAATGCTGAAGCTTTCTTT.

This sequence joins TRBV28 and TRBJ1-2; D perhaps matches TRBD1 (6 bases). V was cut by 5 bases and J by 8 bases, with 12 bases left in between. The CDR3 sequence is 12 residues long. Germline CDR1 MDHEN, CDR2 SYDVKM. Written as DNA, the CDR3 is TGTGCCAGCAGTCAACAGGGTTGGGGCTACACCTTC. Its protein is CASSQQGWGYTF.

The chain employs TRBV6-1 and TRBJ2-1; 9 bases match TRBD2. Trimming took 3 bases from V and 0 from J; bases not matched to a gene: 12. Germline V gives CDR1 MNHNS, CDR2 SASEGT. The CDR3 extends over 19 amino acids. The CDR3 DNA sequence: TGTGCCAGCAGTGATAGGGCTAGCGGGGCGTCGAGCTCCTACAATGAGCAGTTCTTC. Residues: CASSDRASGASSSYNEQFF.

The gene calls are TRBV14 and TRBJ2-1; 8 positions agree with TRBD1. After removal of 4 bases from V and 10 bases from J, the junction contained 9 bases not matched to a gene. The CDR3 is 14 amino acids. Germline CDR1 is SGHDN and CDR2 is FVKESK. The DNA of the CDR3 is TGTGCCAGCAGCCGGATTGGCCGGACAGGGGAGCAGTTCTTC. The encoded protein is CASSRIGRTGEQFF.

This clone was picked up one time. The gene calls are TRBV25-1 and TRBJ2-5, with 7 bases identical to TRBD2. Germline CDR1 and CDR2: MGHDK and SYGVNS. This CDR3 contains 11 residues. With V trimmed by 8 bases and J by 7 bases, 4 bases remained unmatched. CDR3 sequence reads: CASARGVTQYF. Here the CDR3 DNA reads TGTGCCAGCGCCCGGGGGGTGACCCAGTACTTC.

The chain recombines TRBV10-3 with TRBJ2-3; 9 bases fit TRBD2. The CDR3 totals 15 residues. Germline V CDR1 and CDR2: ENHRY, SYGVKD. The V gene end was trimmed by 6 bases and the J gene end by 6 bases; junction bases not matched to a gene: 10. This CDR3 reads CAIRSGRSVGDTQYF. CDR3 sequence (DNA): TGTGCCATCAGAAGCGGGAGGTCCGTAGGGGATACGCAGTATTTT.

The CDR3 bases are TGCAGCGTTGACGAGGCCAGTGTGCAGTTCTTC. The encoded protein is CSVDEASVQFF. This chain uses TRBV29-1 with TRBJ2-1, with D uncertain. V lost 3 bases and J lost 12, with 12 bases in between. The CDR3 covers 11 residues. Germline V gives CDR1 SQVTM, CDR2 ANQGSEA.

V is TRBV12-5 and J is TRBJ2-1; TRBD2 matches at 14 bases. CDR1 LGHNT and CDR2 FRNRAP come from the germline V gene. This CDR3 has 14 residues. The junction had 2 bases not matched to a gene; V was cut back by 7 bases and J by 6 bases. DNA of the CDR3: TGTGCTAGTGCAGGGACTAGCGGGAGCAATGAGCAGTTCTTC. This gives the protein CASAGTSGSNEQFF.

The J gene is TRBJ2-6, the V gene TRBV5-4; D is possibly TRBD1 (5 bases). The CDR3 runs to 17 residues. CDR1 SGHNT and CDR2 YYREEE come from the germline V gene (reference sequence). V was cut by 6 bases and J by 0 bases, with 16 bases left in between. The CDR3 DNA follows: TGTGCCAGCACCCCAGGGTTTAGAATCTCTGGGGCCAACGTCCTGACTTTC. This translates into CASTPGFRISGANVLTF. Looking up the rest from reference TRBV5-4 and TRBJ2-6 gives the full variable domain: ETGVTQSPTHLIKTRGQQVTLRCSSQSGHNTVSWYQQALGQGPQFIFQYYREEENGRGNFPPRFSGLQFPNYSSELNVNALELDDSALYLCASTPGFRISGANVLTFGAGSRLTVL.

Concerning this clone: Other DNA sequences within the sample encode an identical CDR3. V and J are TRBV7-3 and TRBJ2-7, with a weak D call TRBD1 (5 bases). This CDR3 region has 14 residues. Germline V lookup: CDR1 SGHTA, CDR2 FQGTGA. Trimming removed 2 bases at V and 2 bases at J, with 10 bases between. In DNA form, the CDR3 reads TGTGCCAGCAGCTTAGGGGCAGGGCCCTACGAGCAGTACTTC. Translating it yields CASSLGAGPYEQYF.